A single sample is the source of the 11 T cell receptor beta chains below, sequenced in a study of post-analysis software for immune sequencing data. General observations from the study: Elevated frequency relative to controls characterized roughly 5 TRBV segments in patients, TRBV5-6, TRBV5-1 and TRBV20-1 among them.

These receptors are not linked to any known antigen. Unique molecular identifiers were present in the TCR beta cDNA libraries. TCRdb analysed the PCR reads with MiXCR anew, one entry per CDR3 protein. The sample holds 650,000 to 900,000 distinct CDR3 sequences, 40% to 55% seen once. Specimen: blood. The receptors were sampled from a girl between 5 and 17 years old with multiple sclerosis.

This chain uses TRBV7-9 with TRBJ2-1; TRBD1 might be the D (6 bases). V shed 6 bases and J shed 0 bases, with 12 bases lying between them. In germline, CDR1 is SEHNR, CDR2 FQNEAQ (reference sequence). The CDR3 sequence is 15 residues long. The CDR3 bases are TGTGCCAGCAGGGGTAGGGACAACTCCTACAATGAGCAGTTCTTC. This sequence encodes CASRGRDNSYNEQFF.

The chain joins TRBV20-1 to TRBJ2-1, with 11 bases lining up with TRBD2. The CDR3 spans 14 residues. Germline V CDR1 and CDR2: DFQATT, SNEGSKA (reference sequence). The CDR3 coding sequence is TGCAGCGGCGAGACTAGCGGGAATAATGATGAGCAGTTCTTC. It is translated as CSGETSGNNDEQFF.

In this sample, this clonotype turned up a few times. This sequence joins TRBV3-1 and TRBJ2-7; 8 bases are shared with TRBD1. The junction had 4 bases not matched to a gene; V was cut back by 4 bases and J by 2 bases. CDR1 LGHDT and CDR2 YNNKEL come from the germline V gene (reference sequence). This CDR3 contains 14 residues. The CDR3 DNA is TGTGCCAGCAGCCCAACGACAGGGGCCTACGAGCAGTACTTC. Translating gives CASSPTTGAYEQYF.

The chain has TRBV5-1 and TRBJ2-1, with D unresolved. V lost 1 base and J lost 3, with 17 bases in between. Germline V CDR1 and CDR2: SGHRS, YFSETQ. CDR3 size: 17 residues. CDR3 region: CASSLNSHKTVYNEQFF. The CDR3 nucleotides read TGCGCCAGCAGCTTGAACTCCCACAAGACGGTCTACAATGAGCAGTTCTTC. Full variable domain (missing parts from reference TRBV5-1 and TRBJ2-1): KAGVTQTPRYLIKTRGQQVTLSCSPISGHRSVSWYQQTPGQGLQFLFEYFSETQRNKGNFPGRFSGRQFSNSRSEMNVSTLELGDSALYLCASSLNSHKTVYNEQFFGPGTRLTVL.

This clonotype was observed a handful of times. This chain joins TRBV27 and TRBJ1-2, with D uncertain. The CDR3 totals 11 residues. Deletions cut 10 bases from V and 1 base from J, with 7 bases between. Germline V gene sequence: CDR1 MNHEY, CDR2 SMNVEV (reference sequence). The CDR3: CATLNNYGYTF. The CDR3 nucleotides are TGTGCCACCCTAAATAACTATGGCTACACCTTC.

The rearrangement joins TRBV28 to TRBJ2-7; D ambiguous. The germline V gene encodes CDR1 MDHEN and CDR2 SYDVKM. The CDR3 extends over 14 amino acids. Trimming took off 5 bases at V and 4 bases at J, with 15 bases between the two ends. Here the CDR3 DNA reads TGTGCCAGCAGTCTCCCAGGTGATCTGTACGAGCAGTACTTC. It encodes CASSLPGDLYEQYF.

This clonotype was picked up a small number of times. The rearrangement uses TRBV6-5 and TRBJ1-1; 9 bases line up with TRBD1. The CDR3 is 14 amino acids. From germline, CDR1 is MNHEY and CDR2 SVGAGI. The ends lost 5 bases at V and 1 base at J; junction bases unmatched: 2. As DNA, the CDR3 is TGTGCCAGCAGTCGGACAGGGGAGAACACTGAAGCTTTCTTT. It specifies CASSRTGENTEAFF.

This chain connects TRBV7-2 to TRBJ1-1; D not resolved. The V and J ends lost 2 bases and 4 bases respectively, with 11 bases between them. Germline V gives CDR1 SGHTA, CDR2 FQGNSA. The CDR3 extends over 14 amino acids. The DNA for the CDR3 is TGTGCCAGCAGCTTAACAGCACTGAGCACTGAAGCTTTCTTT. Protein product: CASSLTALSTEAFF.

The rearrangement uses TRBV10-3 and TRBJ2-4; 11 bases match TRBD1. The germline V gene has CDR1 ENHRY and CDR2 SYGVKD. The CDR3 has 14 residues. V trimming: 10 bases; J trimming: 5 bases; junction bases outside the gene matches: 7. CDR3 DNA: TGTGCCACCCACAGGGGACAGGGGGAAAACATTCAGTACTTC. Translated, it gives CATHRGQGENIQYF.

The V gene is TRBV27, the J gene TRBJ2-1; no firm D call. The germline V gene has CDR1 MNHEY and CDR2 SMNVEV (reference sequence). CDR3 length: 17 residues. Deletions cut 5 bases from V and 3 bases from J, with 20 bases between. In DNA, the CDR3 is TGTGCCAGCAGTCTCCTCGGGCATTCTCTGGTCTACAATGAGCAGTTCTTC. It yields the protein CASSLLGHSLVYNEQFF.

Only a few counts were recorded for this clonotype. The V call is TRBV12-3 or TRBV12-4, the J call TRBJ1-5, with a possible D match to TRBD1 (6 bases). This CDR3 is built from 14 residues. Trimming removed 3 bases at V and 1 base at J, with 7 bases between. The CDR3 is CASSFQGSNQPQHF. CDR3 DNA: TGTGCCAGCAGTTTTCAGGGGAGCAATCAGCCCCAGCATTTT.